These 22 T cell receptor beta chains originate from one sample sequenced in a study of blood T cell repertoires in COVID-19 (dated by TCRdb to about 2020). The protocol used for the library was the immunoSEQ multiplex PCR assay. Imported from immuneACCESS, the table was reduced by TCRdb to in-frame sequences with V and J called. These copies leave out some clones; in studies compared against another copy, an unresolved V gene accounts for under half, and the cause of the remainder is not known. This sample is represented by about 100,000 clones; about nine tenths of them were singletons. 5.7% of the sample is in the top ten clones. Material: peripheral blood. These receptors all come from a man aged 65-85 years with acute or convalescent COVID-19.

The chain joins TRBV28 to TRBJ1-2; TRBD1 matches 8 bases. The CDR3 is 14 amino acids. V lost 7 bases and J lost 2; bases outside the gene matches: 6. CDR1 MDHEN and CDR2 SYDVKM come from the germline V gene. The DNA for the CDR3 is TGTGCCAGCACCACCGGACAGGGCAACTATGGCTACACCTTC. It encodes CASTTGQGNYGYTF.

This clone came up a few times. The V and J genes are TRBV28 and TRBJ1-1, with D maybe TRBD1 (6 bases). The germline V and J ends were trimmed by 6 bases and 1 base, with 12 bases remaining between them. Germline values: CDR1 MDHEN, CDR2 SYDVKM. The CDR3 sequence is 14 residues long. Here the CDR3 DNA reads TGTGCCAGCAGCCGAGGGGGTTCGAACACTGAAGCTTTCTTT. It translates to CASSRGGSNTEAFF. The whole variable domain, remainder taken from reference TRBV28 and TRBJ1-1, is DVKVTQSSRYLVKRTGEKVFLECVQDMDHENMFWYRQDPGLGLRLIYFSYDVKMKEKGDIPEGYSVSREKKERFSLILESASTNQTSMYLCASSRGGSNTEAFFGQGTRLTVV.

The chain links TRBV7-2 to TRBJ1-2, with 7 positions matching TRBD1. CDR1 is SGHTA, CDR2 FQGNSA, per germline. The V and J ends lost 5 bases and 7 bases, in that order; junction bases with no gene match: 7. CDR3 length equals 13 residues. The CDR3 DNA reads TGTGCCAGCAGCCCTGGACAGGTCTTTGGCTACACCTTC. This translates into CASSPGQVFGYTF.

V usage is TRBV5-1 and J usage is TRBJ2-5; 11 nucleotides align to TRBD2. Germline V gives CDR1 SGHRS, CDR2 YFSETQ. Trimming cost V 1 base and J 5 bases; bases outside gene matches: 7. This CDR3 spans 16 amino acids. The CDR3 nucleotides read TGCGCCAGCAGCTTGTCACCTAGCGGGGGGAAGGAGACCCAGTACTTC. Amino acid sequence: CASSLSPSGGKETQYF.

The CDR3 nucleotides are TGTGGCGTCGGAGATAACTATGGCTACACCTTC. Residues: CGVGDNYGYTF. The chain couples TRBV7-2 to TRBJ1-2; D unresolved. The CDR3 extends over 11 amino acids. Germline V gene lookup returns CDR1 SGHTA and CDR2 FQGNSA.

The chain joins TRBV24-1 to TRBJ2-2; no definite D call. Per the germline V gene, CDR1 is KGHDR and CDR2 is SFDVKD. V dropped 7 bases and J dropped 2 bases, with 4 bases sitting between them. The CDR3 consists of 12 residues. The CDR3 nucleotides are TGTGCCACCAGCTACAACACCGGGGAGCTGTTTTTT. Encoded protein: CATSYNTGELFF.

This rearrangement joins TRBV2 to TRBJ2-7; 7 bases agree with TRBD1. Germline CDR1 is SNHLY and CDR2 is FYNNEI. This CDR3 comprises 13 residues. The V gene end was trimmed by 5 bases and the J gene end by 6 bases; junction bases not matched to a gene: 7. CDR3 sequence (DNA): TGTGCCAGCAGTCCACAGGGGTCAGGCGAGCAGTACTTC. Translating it yields CASSPQGSGEQYF.

The V gene is TRBV2, the J gene TRBJ1-5; unclear D gene. The V and J ends lost 2 bases and 4 bases respectively, with 9 bases between them. Germline V gene sequence: CDR1 SNHLY, CDR2 FYNNEI. This CDR3 has 14 amino acids. As DNA, the CDR3 is TGTGCCAGCAGTGAATTGGCACGAAATCAGCCCCAGCATTTT. Its protein is CASSELARNQPQHF.

The chain links TRBV5-4 to TRBJ1-2, with 7 bases that match TRBD1. Germline V gives CDR1 SGHNT, CDR2 YYREEE (reference sequence). The CDR3 consists of 13 residues. V shed 10 bases, J shed 5 bases, and the junction held 11 bases outside the gene matches. The CDR3 spells CAGGQSGGYGYTF. DNA of the CDR3: TGTGCCGGGGGACAGTCGGGCGGATATGGCTACACCTTC.

The V gene is TRBV6-2 or TRBV6-3, the J gene TRBJ2-2; 12 positions agree with TRBD2. V lost 3 bases, J lost 3 bases, and 8 bases stayed unmatched. The CDR3 is 18 amino acids. The V gene's germline CDR1 is MNHEY and CDR2 SVGEGT. The CDR3 loop is CASSYPTSGRVDTGELFF. The CDR3 DNA is TGTGCCAGCAGTTATCCGACTAGCGGGAGAGTGGACACCGGGGAGCTGTTTTTT.

The gene calls are TRBV5-1 and TRBJ2-1, with TRBD2 matching 8 bases. V lost 2 bases and J lost 3; bases outside the gene matches: 4. Germline V gives CDR1 SGHRS, CDR2 YFSETQ. The CDR3 extends over 15 amino acids. CDR3 in DNA: TGCGCCAGCAGCTTTGCGCGGGGGGTCTACAATGAGCAGTTCTTC. Translation gives CASSFARGVYNEQFF. The full variable domain, in which reference TRBV5-1 and TRBJ2-1 provide the parts outside the CDR3, is KAGVTQTPRYLIKTRGQQVTLSCSPISGHRSVSWYQQTPGQGLQFLFEYFSETQRNKGNFPGRFSGRQFSNSRSEMNVSTLELGDSALYLCASSFARGVYNEQFFGPGTRLTVL.

The genes are TRBV7-2 and TRBJ1-3, with a weak D call TRBD1 (6 bases). V was shortened by 5 bases and J by 5 bases, with 16 bases between the two germline ends. The CDR3 spans 15 residues. Germline CDR1 is SGHTA and CDR2 is FQGNSA. The CDR3 DNA reads TGTGCCAGCAGCCCCGGGACAACAGCAAGAAACACCATATATTTT. Translated, it gives CASSPGTTARNTIYF.

The rearrangement uses TRBV24-1 and TRBJ2-1, with 9 nucleotides matching TRBD2. V lost 1 base, J lost 2 bases, and 5 bases stayed unmatched. This CDR3 has 17 amino acids. Per germline, CDR1 KGHDR and CDR2 SFDVKD. CDR3 region: CATSDFGAGGTYNEQFF. CDR3 in DNA: TGTGCCACCAGTGATTTCGGGGCGGGAGGGACCTACAATGAGCAGTTCTTC.

The rearrangement uses TRBV2 and TRBJ1-1; 12 bases align to TRBD1. V was pared by 7 bases and J by 8 bases, with 14 bases of the junction left unmatched. CDR1 and CDR2 (germline): SNHLY, FYNNEI. This CDR3 region has 16 residues. The CDR3 bases are TGTGCCAGCACCCTTCCCCCAGGGACAGGGGGCACGGAAGCTTTCTTT. Protein sequence: CASTLPPGTGGTEAFF.

The rearrangement uses TRBV6-5 and TRBJ1-6, with D possibly matching TRBD1 (6 bases). The germline V gene encodes CDR1 MNHEY and CDR2 SVGAGI. CDR3 size: 16 residues. V dropped 0 bases and J dropped 9 bases, with 15 bases sitting between them. DNA for the CDR3: TGTGCCAGCAGTTACTCGAACAGGGTAGAGGGTTCACCCCTCCACTTT. This codes for CASSYSNRVEGSPLHF.

The chain couples TRBV4-2 to TRBJ2-3; no definite D call. The germline V and J ends were trimmed by 0 bases and 6 bases, with 10 bases remaining between them. This CDR3 region has 14 residues. CDR1 LGHNA and CDR2 YNFKEQ come from the germline V gene. CDR3 DNA: TGTGCCAGCAGCCAAGATATTAGCTTCGATACGCAGTATTTT. Translating gives CASSQDISFDTQYF.

The chain employs TRBV5-1 and TRBJ2-5; D gene ambiguous. V was cut by 1 base and J by 0 bases, with 7 bases left in between. The CDR3 loop spans 14 amino acids. Germline-derived CDR1 and CDR2 are SGHRS and YFSETQ. The CDR3 nucleotides read TGCGCCAGCAGCTTGATAACACACCAAGAGACCCAGTACTTC. Translating it yields CASSLITHQETQYF.

This chain joins TRBV9 and TRBJ1-3; D not resolved. V lost 0 bases to trimming and J lost 0 bases, with 10 bases between them. CDR3 length: 16 amino acids. The germline V gene encodes CDR1 SGDLS and CDR2 YYNGEE. DNA for the CDR3: TGTGCCAGCAGCGTAGACTTAGCTCTCTCTGGAAACACCATATATTTT. Translation: CASSVDLALSGNTIYF.

The V and J genes are TRBV5-4 and TRBJ2-5, with D possibly TRBD2 on 6 matching bases. This CDR3 is built from 15 residues. The germline CDR1 and CDR2 sequences are SGHNT and YYREEE (reference sequence). V lost 4 bases and J 1 base, leaving 14 bases between the germline ends. The CDR3 sequence: CASSLDPSAQETQYF. The DNA of the CDR3 is TGTGCCAGCAGCCTGGATCCTAGCGCCCAAGAGACCCAGTACTTC.

The chain couples TRBV29-1 to TRBJ1-6, with a possible D match to TRBD1 (6 bases). Germline CDR1 SQVTM, CDR2 ANQGSEA. The CDR3 extends over 13 amino acids. V lost 4 bases to trimming and J lost 7 bases, with 11 bases between them. This CDR3 reads CSVAYRANSPLHF. The CDR3, as DNA: TGCAGCGTTGCCTACAGGGCGAATTCACCCCTCCACTTT.

V usage is TRBV5-4 and J usage is TRBJ1-1; D is ambiguous. V was pared by 4 bases and J by 1 base, with 8 bases between. Germline V gives CDR1 SGHNT, CDR2 YYREEE (reference sequence). The CDR3 runs to 13 residues. As DNA, the CDR3 is TGTGCCAGCAGCCCCCGGGAGAACACTGAAGCTTTCTTT. Translated: CASSPRENTEAFF.

The chain recombines TRBV12-3 or TRBV12-4 with TRBJ2-1; D gene unclear. The CDR3 contains 12 residues. Between the trimmed V and J ends, which lost 6 bases and 9 bases, there was a span of 12 bases. CDR3 nucleotides: TGTGCCAGCAGACATTTCTCCCCTGAGCAGTTCTTC. Its translation: CASRHFSPEQFF.